The source of this TCR beta chain is a study of T cells expressing NK-cell markers. Study results and limitations: The HCMV specificity of the expanded NKG2C+ T cell clones stayed unresolved. The CD3+CD56-NKG2C+ fraction of a handful of donors was also led by these clonotypes.

TCR beta libraries carry UMIs added by 5'RACE template switching. TCRdb reanalyzed the 5' RACE reads and collapses them to one entry per CDR3 protein, without DNA. The sample data list approximately 550,000 distinct CDR3 sequences. Worth noting for this clonotype: Its target is unknown.

From germline, CDR1 is SGHAT and CDR2 FQNNGV. The CDR3 spans 18 residues. The sequenced sample was blood T cells: a sorted CD56 or NKG2C T cell subset, CD4+ or CD8+ T cells, or bulk PBMC T cells (not recorded which). This chain uses TRBV11-2 with TRBJ2-1; TCRdb names TRBD1, which stays unverified in the absence of DNA. The TCR was taken from a man between 18 and 29 years old in good health. The CDR3 here is CASSLDLRKGAGAREQFF.